Shown below are 31 T cell receptor beta chains from a single sample sequenced in a study of shared clonotypes between healthy human individuals. Profiling relied on immunoSEQ multiplex PCR, and the TCRdb table lists in-frame clones only, not all of them. The sample lists about 980,000 clones; 60% to 85% were seen once. Sequenced input: memory CD4+ T cells sorted from blood. This sample's subset: CD45RA-negative fraction. Receptors originate from a man aged 18 to 30 in good health.

Comments on this clone: One end of the junction is discordant with germline, which a read error may explain. The V call is TRBV7-7, the J call TRBJ2-1, with 10 nucleotides matching TRBD2. This CDR3 contains 15 residues. Looked up from germline, CDR1 is SSHAT and CDR2 is FNYEAQ (reference sequence). CDR3 coding DNA: TGTGCTAGCAGCTCCGGACTAGCGGTCCACAATGAGCAGTTCTTC. Translated: CASSSGLAVHNEQFF.

This sequence joins TRBV7-9 and TRBJ1-3; TRBD1 might be the D (5 bases). The CDR3 runs 14 residues. Germline CDR1 reads SEHNR; CDR2 reads FQNEAQ (reference sequence). Trimming removed 6 bases at V and 4 bases at J, with 13 bases between. DNA of the CDR3: TGTGCCAGCAGTCGTAGGGGCCCCGGAAACACCATATATTTT. Amino acids: CASSRRGPGNTIYF. The whole variable domain, remainder taken from reference TRBV7-9 and TRBJ1-3, is DTGVSQNPRHKITKRGQNVTFRCDPISEHNRLYWYRQTLGQGPEFLTYFQNEAQLEKSRLLSDRFSAERPKGSFSTLEIQRTEQGDSAMYLCASSRRGPGNTIYFGEGSWLTVV.

As regards this clone: Other DNA variants within this sample encode the same CDR3. This sequence joins TRBV5-4 and TRBJ2-7; weak D call: TRBD2 (5 bases). Germline loops: CDR1 SGHNT, CDR2 YYREEE (reference sequence). CDR3 size: 14 residues. With 0 bases removed from V and 1 base from J, the gap between germline ends came to 8 bases. CDR3 coding DNA: TGTGCCAGCAGCTTGGTCGGAGGATCCTACGAGCAGTACTTC. Translating it yields CASSLVGGSYEQYF.

The chain couples TRBV30 to TRBJ2-6, with D tentatively TRBD1 (6 bases). CDR1 is GTSNPN and CDR2 is SVGIG in the germline V gene (reference sequence). The length of the CDR3 is 15 residues. Deletions cut 3 bases from V and 1 base from J, with 10 bases between. CDR3 sequence: CAWRARGSGANVLTF. The CDR3 coding sequence is TGTGCCTGGAGGGCGAGGGGGTCTGGGGCCAACGTCCTGACTTTC.

This chain uses TRBV28 with TRBJ1-1; a weak D match, TRBD1 (5 bases). Per the germline V gene, CDR1 is MDHEN and CDR2 is SYDVKM. Trimming cost V 2 bases and J 2 bases, with 27 bases left between them. The CDR3 is 20 residues long. CDR3 residues: CASSLINSGIGSRLNTEAFF. The CDR3 coding sequence is TGTGCCAGCAGTTTAATTAATTCAGGGATTGGGTCTCGACTTAACACTGAAGCTTTCTTT. Variable domain in full (rest from reference TRBV28 and TRBJ1-1): DVKVTQSSRYLVKRTGEKVFLECVQDMDHENMFWYRQDPGLGLRLIYFSYDVKMKEKGDIPEGYSVSREKKERFSLILESASTNQTSMYLCASSLINSGIGSRLNTEAFFGQGTRLTVV.

The chain couples TRBV7-9 to TRBJ2-3, with 8 bases matching TRBD1. Germline assignment: CDR1 SEHNR and CDR2 FQNEAQ (reference sequence). The V segment lost 3 bases and the J segment 6 bases; nucleotides outside the gene matches: 2. The CDR3 consists of 13 residues. The CDR3 sequence is CASSFRGHDTQYF. The CDR3, as DNA: TGTGCCAGCAGCTTCAGGGGGCACGATACGCAGTATTTT.

A remark on this clone: The identical CDR3 is also encoded by other nucleotide sequences in the sample. V and J are TRBV18 and TRBJ1-6, with 7 positions matching TRBD1. The CDR3 runs to 13 residues. Germline V CDR1 and CDR2: KGHSH, LQKENI. The V and J ends lost 3 bases and 7 bases, in that order; junction bases with no gene match: 0. The DNA of the CDR3 is TGTGCCAGCTCACCGGACAGGAATTCACCCCTCCACTTT. It is translated as CASSPDRNSPLHF. The variable domain in full, completed from reference TRBV18 and TRBJ1-6, reads NAGVMQNPRHLVRRRGQEARLRCSPMKGHSHVYWYRQLPEEGLKFMVYLQKENIIDESGMPKERFSAEFPKEGPSILRIQQVVRGDSAAYFCASSPDRNSPLHFGNGTRLTVT.

This clone turned up a few times. The chain combines TRBV6-1 with TRBJ1-5; D remains unclear. This CDR3 has 14 residues. Germline V gene sequence: CDR1 MNHNS, CDR2 SASEGT. V gave up 0 bases and J gave up 6 bases, with 9 bases separating them. CDR3 protein: CASSEAPWGQPQHF. The CDR3 coding sequence is TGTGCCAGCAGTGAAGCCCCCTGGGGTCAGCCCCAGCATTTT.

Comment on this clone: A much larger clone differs from this one at a single base, so this may be a read error. The chain has TRBV7-9 and TRBJ2-7; 9 bases line up with TRBD1. V lost 5 bases to trimming and J lost 4 bases; unmatched junction nucleotides: 6. The CDR3 sequence is 14 residues long. Germline V gives CDR1 SEHNR, CDR2 FQNEAQ (reference sequence). The CDR3 region has the DNA TGTGCCAGCAGCCCCCGGGACAGGGCTTACGAGCAGTACTTC. Protein sequence: CASSPRDRAYEQYF. The full variable domain, in which reference TRBV7-9 and TRBJ2-7 provide the parts outside the CDR3, is DTGVSQNPRHKITKRGQNVTFRCDPISEHNRLYWYRQTLGQGPEFLTYFQNEAQLEKSRLLSDRFSAERPKGSFSTLEIQRTEQGDSAMYLCASSPRDRAYEQYFGPGTRLTVT.

V usage is TRBV30 and J usage is TRBJ1-2; 10 nucleotides line up with TRBD1. The germline V gene encodes CDR1 GTSNPN and CDR2 SVGIG (reference sequence). The CDR3 loop spans 15 amino acids. J was trimmed by 6 bases and V by 6 bases; bases with no gene match: 13. CDR3 nucleotide sequence: TGTGCCTGTTTGACCGGGACAGGGGACAGGCATGGCTACACCTTC. Its translation is CACLTGTGDRHGYTF.

The chain uses TRBV7-3 and TRBJ2-5; D possibly corresponds to TRBD1 (5 bases). Trimming cost V 2 bases and J 4 bases, with 14 bases left between them. The CDR3 sequence is 15 residues long. Germline CDR1 is SGHTA and CDR2 is FQGTGA. CDR3 sequence reads: CASSLGAGHSETQYF. The CDR3 DNA follows: TGTGCCAGCAGCTTAGGTGCAGGGCATTCAGAGACCCAGTACTTC.

The CDR3 is CASSYSFRSSGNTIYF. For the CDR3, the DNA is TGTGCCAGCAGTTACTCGTTCCGGAGCTCTGGAAACACCATATATTTT. V usage is TRBV6-5 and J usage is TRBJ1-3; D ambiguous. The germline V gene has CDR1 MNHEY and CDR2 SVGAGI. The length of the CDR3 is 16 residues. V was pared by 0 bases and J by 0 bases, with 9 bases between.

The chain is built from TRBV2 and TRBJ2-5, with D tentatively TRBD2 (6 bases). The germline V gene encodes CDR1 SNHLY and CDR2 FYNNEI. V lost 7 bases and J lost 2, with 14 bases in between. This CDR3 comprises 14 residues. In nucleotides, the CDR3 is TGTGCCAGCATTCGGGAGAGGAGTCAAGAGACCCAGTACTTC. It translates to CASIRERSQETQYF.

About this clone itself: Different DNA sequences within this sample yield the same CDR3. CDR3 sequence reads: CASSPGQLGKTEAFF. The CDR3 bases are TGTGCCAGCTCACCAGGGCAGCTTGGGAAAACTGAAGCTTTCTTT. V gene TRBV18 combines with J gene TRBJ1-1; D not certain. The CDR3 contains 15 residues. Germline values: CDR1 KGHSH, CDR2 LQKENI. V shed 2 bases and J shed 5 bases, with 15 bases lying between them.

The V gene is TRBV25-1, the J gene TRBJ2-5; 8 nucleotides agree with TRBD1. CDR3 length: 15 residues. The germline CDR1 and CDR2 sequences are MGHDK and SYGVNS. V dropped 4 bases and J dropped 2; count of bases not matched to a gene: 6. CDR3 nucleotide sequence: TGTGCCAGCAGTGCTCGGACAGGGCGGCAAGAGACCCAGTACTTC. Translated, it gives CASSARTGRQETQYF.

The chain carries TRBV7-2 and TRBJ2-2; 12 nucleotides align to TRBD2. V lost 4 bases to trimming and J lost 8 bases; unmatched junction nucleotides: 2. Germline CDR1 and CDR2: SGHTA and FQGNSA. The CDR3 consists of 14 residues. The CDR3 nucleotides are TGTGCCAGCAGCTCTAGCGGGAGGGTGGGGGAGCTGTTTTTT. It specifies CASSSSGRVGELFF.

V and J are TRBV9 and TRBJ2-5; TRBD2 aligns across 7 bases. This CDR3 is 15 amino acids long. After removal of 0 bases from V and 5 bases from J, the junction contained 7 bases not matched to a gene. In germline, CDR1 is SGDLS, CDR2 YYNGEE. CDR3 sequence: CASSVGAGVLETQYF. CDR3 in DNA: TGTGCCAGCAGCGTAGGTGCGGGAGTCTTGGAGACCCAGTACTTC.

The chain combines TRBV28 with TRBJ2-7, with D perhaps TRBD1 (7 bases). CDR1 is MDHEN and CDR2 is SYDVKM in the germline V gene. The CDR3 spans 13 residues. V gave up 2 bases and J gave up 8 bases, with 13 bases separating them. This chain's CDR3 is CASSLGQEGKQYF. The DNA of the CDR3 is TGTGCCAGCAGTTTAGGACAGGAGGGAAAGCAGTACTTC.

Turning to this clone: A single base separates this from a much larger clone, so it may be a read error. V gene TRBV5-4 combines with J gene TRBJ2-5; no definite D call. The CDR3 is 11 amino acids. Germline assignment: CDR1 SGHNT and CDR2 YYREEE (reference sequence). With 0 bases removed from V and 3 bases from J, the gap between germline ends came to 0 bases. Written as DNA, the CDR3 is TGTGCCAGCAGCTTGGAAGAGACCCAGTACTTC. This encodes CASSLEETQYF.

This clone is a singleton in its sample. With a far larger clone one base away, a read error is the likely cause. The rearrangement uses TRBV5-1 and TRBJ1-1; tentatively, D is TRBD1 (6 bases). This CDR3 is built from 13 residues. The germline V gene has CDR1 SGHRS and CDR2 YFSETQ. V lost 6 bases, J lost 4 bases, and 13 bases lay in between. The chain's CDR3 is CASNSTGSTEAFF. CDR3 in DNA: TGCGCCAGCAACTCGACAGGAAGCACTGAAGCTTTCTTT.

The chain is built from TRBV27 and TRBJ2-7, with 7 positions matching TRBD1. Germline V gives CDR1 MNHEY, CDR2 SMNVEV (reference sequence). The CDR3 contains 13 residues. Trimming took 5 bases from V and 5 from J; bases not matched to a gene: 6. This chain's CDR3 is CASSPDRVHEQYF. The CDR3 region has the DNA TGTGCCAGCAGTCCAGACAGGGTGCACGAGCAGTACTTC.

V is TRBV7-2 and J is TRBJ2-4, with D perhaps matching TRBD1 (5 bases). The ends were cut back, 3 bases at V and 3 bases at J, with 12 bases in the middle. Germline V CDR1 and CDR2: SGHTA, FQGNSA. The CDR3 loop spans 15 amino acids. Here the CDR3 DNA reads TGTGCCAGCAGCTTTTTGGCTAGGGGCAAAAACATTCAGTACTTC. Translation: CASSFLARGKNIQYF.

The chain carries TRBV5-1 and TRBJ2-3; unclear D gene. Trimming stripped 0 bases from V and 6 bases from J, with 11 bases between. Looked up from germline, CDR1 is SGHRS and CDR2 is YFSETQ. This CDR3 has 14 amino acids. Here the CDR3 DNA reads TGCGCCAGCAGCTTGGGTTCGACCCCGGATACGCAGTATTTT. This encodes CASSLGSTPDTQYF.

This clone has only one observation. The chain joins TRBV19 to TRBJ2-6; 9 nucleotides line up with TRBD1. With V trimmed by 4 bases and J by 0 bases, 4 bases remained unmatched. There are 17 residues in the CDR3. Germline V gene lookup returns CDR1 LNHDA and CDR2 SQIVND (reference sequence). The CDR3 reads CASSKGQGLSGANVLTF. For the CDR3, the DNA is TGTGCCAGTAGTAAGGGACAGGGACTCTCTGGGGCCAACGTCCTGACTTTC.

The chain links TRBV5-1 to TRBJ2-7; 8 nucleotides match TRBD1. Per the germline V gene, CDR1 is SGHRS and CDR2 is YFSETQ. V lost 3 bases and J lost 2; bases outside the gene matches: 7. This CDR3 contains 15 residues. The CDR3 bases are TGCGCCAGCAGCTCCCGGGACAGGAGAACCTACGAGCAGTACTTC. Translating it yields CASSSRDRRTYEQYF.

CDR3 bases: TGTGCCATCAGTGAAACCGTTGACAGGGGAGGAAACTATGGCTACACCTTC. It yields the protein CAISETVDRGGNYGYTF. This chain connects TRBV10-3 to TRBJ1-2; the match to TRBD1 covers 8 bases. Germline trimming cut 3 bases from V and 2 bases from J; bases unmatched to any gene: 11. Germline CDR1 is ENHRY and CDR2 is SYGVKD. The CDR3 totals 17 residues.

The chain links TRBV6-5 to TRBJ1-4; perhaps TRBD1 as D (5 bases). V was clipped by 6 bases and J by 7 bases, with 12 bases between them. The CDR3 is made up of 13 amino acids. CDR1 is MNHEY, CDR2 SVGAGI, per germline. CDR3 region: CASRRERGEKLFF. The CDR3 nucleotides are TGTGCCAGCAGGAGGGAAAGGGGTGAAAAACTGTTTTTT.

This rearrangement joins TRBV4-2 to TRBJ2-7; 10 nucleotides align to TRBD2. Trimming took 0 bases from V and 7 from J; bases not matched to a gene: 9. CDR1 LGHNA and CDR2 YNFKEQ come from the germline V gene. This CDR3 contains 16 residues. This CDR3 is CASSQDLASGGREQYF. DNA for the CDR3: TGTGCCAGCAGCCAAGATTTAGCTAGCGGGGGTCGAGAGCAGTACTTC.

The chain joins TRBV2 to TRBJ2-7; D perhaps matches TRBD1 (5 bases). Deletions cut 7 bases from V and 0 bases from J, with 16 bases between. This CDR3 is built from 15 residues. Germline V CDR1 and CDR2: SNHLY, FYNNEI. For the CDR3, the DNA is TGTGCCAGCAATCTCCTCTGGACAATCTCCTACGAGCAGTACTTC. It codes for CASNLLWTISYEQYF.

This clone was detected a few times. The chain is built from TRBV27 and TRBJ1-6, with a tentative D call TRBD1 (5 bases). Germline V CDR1 and CDR2: MNHEY, SMNVEV (reference sequence). The CDR3 is 16 residues long. Trimming left V 8 bases short and J 9 bases short, with 23 bases between. CDR3 DNA: TGTGCCAGCGGCCCAAGTTCGGCAAGGGGTGGTTCACCCCTCCACTTT. Translating it yields CASGPSSARGGSPLHF.

The V call is TRBV4-3, the J call TRBJ2-1; a weak D match, TRBD1 (5 bases). V was shortened by 0 bases and J by 7 bases, with 16 bases between the two germline ends. This CDR3 is built from 16 residues. The germline V gene encodes CDR1 LGHNA and CDR2 YSLEER. The CDR3 region has the DNA TGCGCCAGCAGCCAAGATCCTCTCCCATCAGGGAATGAGCAGTTCTTC. This sequence encodes CASSQDPLPSGNEQFF.